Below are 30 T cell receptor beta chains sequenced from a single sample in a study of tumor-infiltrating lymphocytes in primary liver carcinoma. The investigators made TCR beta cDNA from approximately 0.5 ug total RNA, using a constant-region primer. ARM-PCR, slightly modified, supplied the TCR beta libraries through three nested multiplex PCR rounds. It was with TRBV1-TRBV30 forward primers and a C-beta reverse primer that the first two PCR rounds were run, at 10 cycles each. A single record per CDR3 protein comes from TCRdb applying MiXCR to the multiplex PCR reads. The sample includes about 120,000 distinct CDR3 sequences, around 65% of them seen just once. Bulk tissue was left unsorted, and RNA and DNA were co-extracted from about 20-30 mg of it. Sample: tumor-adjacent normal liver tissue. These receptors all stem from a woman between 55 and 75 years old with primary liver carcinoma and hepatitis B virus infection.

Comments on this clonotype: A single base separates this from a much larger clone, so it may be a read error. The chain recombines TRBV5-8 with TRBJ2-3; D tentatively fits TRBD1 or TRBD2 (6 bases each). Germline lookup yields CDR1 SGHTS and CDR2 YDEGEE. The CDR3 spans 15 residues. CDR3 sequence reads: CASSPEGGRLDRQYF. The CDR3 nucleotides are TGTGCCAGCAGCCCCGAGGGGGGCAGGTTAGATAGGCAGTATTTT.

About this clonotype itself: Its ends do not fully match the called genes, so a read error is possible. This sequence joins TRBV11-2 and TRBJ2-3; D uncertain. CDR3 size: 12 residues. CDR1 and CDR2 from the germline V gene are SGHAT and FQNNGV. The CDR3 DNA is TGTGTCAGCAGCCCTTGGGCGGATACGCAGTTTTTT. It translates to CVSSPWADTQFF.

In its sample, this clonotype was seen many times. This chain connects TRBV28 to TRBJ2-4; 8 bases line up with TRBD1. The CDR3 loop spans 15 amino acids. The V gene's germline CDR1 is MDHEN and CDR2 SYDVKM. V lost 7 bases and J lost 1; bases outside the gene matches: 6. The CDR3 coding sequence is TGTGCCAGCAAGGGGACAGGAGAGGCCAAAAACATTCAGTACTTC. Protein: CASKGTGEAKNIQYF.

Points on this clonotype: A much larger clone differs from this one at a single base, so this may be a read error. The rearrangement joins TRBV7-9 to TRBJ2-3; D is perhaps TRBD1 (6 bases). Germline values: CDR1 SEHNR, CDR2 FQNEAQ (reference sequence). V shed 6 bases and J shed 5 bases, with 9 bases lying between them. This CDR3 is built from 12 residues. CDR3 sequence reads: CASRKGGDTQYF. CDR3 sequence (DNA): TGTGCCAGCAGGAAAGGGGGAGATACGCAGTATTTT.

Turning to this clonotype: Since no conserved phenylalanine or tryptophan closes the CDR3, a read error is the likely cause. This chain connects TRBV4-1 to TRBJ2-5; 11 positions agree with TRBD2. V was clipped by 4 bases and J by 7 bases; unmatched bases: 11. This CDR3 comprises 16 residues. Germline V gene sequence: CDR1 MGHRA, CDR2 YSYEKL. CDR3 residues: CASSLGTSGRGGTQYS. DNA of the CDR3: TGCGCCAGCAGCCTGGGTACTAGCGGGAGAGGAGGGACCCAGTACTCC.

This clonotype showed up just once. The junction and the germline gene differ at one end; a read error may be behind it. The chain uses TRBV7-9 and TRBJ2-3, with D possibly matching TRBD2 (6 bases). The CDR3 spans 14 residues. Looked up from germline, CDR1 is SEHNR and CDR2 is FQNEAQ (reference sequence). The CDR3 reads CPSSSGLAVDTQYF. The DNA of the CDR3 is TGTCCCAGCAGCTCGGGACTGGCAGTCGATACGCAGTATTTT.

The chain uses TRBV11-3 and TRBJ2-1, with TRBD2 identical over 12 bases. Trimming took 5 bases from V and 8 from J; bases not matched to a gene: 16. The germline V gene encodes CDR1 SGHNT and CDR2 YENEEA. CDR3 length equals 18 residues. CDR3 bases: TGTGCCAGCAGCACCCACAGGACTAGCGGGGTGTCCCCCTATGAGCAGTTCTTC. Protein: CASSTHRTSGVSPYEQFF.

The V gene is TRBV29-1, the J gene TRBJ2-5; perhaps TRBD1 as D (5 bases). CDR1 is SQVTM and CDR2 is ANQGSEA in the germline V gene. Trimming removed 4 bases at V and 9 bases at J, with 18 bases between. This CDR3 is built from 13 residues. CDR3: CSVAPGSQGAQYF. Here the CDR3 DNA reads TGCAGCGTTGCCCCAGGTTCTCAAGGGGCCCAGTACTTC.

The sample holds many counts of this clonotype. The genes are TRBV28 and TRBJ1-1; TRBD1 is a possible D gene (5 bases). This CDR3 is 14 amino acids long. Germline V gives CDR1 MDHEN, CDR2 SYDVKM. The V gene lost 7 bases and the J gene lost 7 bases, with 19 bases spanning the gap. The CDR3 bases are TGTGCCAGCACCACAAGGCAGTTTAGGGGTGAAGCTTTCTTT. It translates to CASTTRQFRGEAFF.

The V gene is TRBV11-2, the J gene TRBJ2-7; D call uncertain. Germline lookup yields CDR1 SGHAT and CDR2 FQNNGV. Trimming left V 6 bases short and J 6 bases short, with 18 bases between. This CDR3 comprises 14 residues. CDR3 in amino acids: CASSSNRRVPEQYF. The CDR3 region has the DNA TGTGCCAGCAGTTCCAACCGTAGGGTTCCCGAGCAGTACTTC.

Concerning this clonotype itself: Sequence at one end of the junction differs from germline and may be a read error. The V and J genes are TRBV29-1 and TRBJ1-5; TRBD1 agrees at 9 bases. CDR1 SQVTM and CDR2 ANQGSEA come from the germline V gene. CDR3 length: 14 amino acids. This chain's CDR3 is CSLGDRAGNQLQHF. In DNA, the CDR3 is TGCAGCTTGGGGGACAGGGCTGGCAATCAGCTCCAGCATTTT. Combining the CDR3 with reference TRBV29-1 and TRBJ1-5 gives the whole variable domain SAVISQKPSRDICQRGTSLTIQCQVDSQVTMMFWYRQQPGQSLTLIATANQGSEATYESGFVIDKFPISRPNLTFSTLTVSNMSPEDSSIYLCSLGDRAGNQLQHFGDGTRLSIL.

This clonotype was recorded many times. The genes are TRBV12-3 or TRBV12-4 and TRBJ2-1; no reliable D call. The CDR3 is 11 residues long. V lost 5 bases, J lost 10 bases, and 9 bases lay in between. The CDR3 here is CASSLTGEQFF. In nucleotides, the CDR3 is TGTGCCAGCAGTCTAACTGGGGAGCAGTTCTTC.

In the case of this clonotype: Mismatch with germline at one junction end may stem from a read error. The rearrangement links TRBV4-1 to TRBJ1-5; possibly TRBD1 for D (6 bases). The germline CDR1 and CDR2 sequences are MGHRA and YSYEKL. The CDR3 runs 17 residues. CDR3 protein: CASSHEGGHRVRQLQHF. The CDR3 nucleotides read TGCGCCAGCAGCCATGAAGGGGGACATCGGGTCCGTCAGCTCCAGCATTTT.

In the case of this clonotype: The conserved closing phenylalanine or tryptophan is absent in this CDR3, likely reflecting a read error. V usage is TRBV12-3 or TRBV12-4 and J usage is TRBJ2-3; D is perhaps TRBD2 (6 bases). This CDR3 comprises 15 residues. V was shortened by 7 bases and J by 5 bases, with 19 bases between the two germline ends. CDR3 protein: CASTLLAGIGDTQYL. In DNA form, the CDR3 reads TGTGCCAGCACCTTACTTGCGGGAATCGGAGATACGCAGTATCTT.

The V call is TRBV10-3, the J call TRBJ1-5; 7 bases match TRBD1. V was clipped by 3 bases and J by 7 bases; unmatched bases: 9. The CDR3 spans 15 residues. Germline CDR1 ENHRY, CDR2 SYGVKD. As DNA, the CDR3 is TGTGCCATCAGTGAAGGGGGGACAGAGCGACAGCCCCAGCATTTT. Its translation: CAISEGGTERQPQHF.

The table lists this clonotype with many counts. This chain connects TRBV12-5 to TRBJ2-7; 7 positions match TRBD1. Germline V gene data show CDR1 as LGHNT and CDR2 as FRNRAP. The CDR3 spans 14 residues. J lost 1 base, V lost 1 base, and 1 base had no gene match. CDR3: CASGLDRGSYEQYF. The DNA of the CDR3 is TGTGCTAGTGGTTTGGACAGGGGATCCTACGAGCAGTACTTC.

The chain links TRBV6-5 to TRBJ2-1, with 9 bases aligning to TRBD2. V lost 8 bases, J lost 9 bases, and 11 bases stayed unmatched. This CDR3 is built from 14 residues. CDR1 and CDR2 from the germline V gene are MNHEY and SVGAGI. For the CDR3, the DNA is TGTGCCAGCGCGTTAGTAGCGGGAGTCGCTGAGCAGTTCTTC. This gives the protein CASALVAGVAEQFF.

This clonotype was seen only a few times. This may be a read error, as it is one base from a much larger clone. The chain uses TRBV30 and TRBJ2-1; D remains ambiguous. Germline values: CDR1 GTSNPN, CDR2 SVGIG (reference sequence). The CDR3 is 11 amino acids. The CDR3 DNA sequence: TGTGCAAGAAGTCAGGAAAATAAGCAGTTCTTC. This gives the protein CARSQENKQFF.

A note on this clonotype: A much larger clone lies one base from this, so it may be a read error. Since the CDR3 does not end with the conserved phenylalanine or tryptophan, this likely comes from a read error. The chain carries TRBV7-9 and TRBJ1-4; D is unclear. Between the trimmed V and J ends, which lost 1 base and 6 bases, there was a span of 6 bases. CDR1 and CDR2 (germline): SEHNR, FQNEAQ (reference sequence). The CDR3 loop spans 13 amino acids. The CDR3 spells CASSLEQHEKLFL. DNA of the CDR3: TGTGCCAGCAGCTTAGAACAGCATGAAAAACTGTTTCTT.

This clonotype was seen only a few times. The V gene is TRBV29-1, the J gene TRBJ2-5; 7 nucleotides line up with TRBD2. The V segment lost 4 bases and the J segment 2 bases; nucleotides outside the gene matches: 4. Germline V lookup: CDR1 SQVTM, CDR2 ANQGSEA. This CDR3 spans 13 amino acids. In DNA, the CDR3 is TGCAGCGTTGTTTCGGGAGGTCAAGAGACCCAGTACTTC. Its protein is CSVVSGGQETQYF.

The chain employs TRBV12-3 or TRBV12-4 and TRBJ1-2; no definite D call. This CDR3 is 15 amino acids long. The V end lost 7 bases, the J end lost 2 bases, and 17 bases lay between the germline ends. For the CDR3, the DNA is TGTGCCAGCATGAATGAGAGGGCCCGAAACTATGGCTACACCTTC. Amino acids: CASMNERARNYGYTF.

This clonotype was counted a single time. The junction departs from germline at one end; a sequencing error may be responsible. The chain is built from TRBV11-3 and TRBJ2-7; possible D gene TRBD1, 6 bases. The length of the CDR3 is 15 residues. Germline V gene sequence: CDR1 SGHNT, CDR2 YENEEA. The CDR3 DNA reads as TGTGCCAGCTGCTTAGTTTGGACAGCCAACTATGAGCAGTACTTC. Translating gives CASCLVWTANYEQYF.

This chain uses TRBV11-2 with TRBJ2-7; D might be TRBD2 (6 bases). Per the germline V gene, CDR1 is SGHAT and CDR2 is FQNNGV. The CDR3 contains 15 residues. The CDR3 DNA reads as TGTGCTAGTACAAAGGTTGGAGGGGTATCTGGGAAGCAGTACTTC. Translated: CASTKVGGVSGKQYF.

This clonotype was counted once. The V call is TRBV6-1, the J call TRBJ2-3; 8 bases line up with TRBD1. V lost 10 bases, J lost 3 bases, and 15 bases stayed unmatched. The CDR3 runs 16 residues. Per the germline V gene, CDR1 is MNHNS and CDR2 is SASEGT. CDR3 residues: CANRAGTGGQTDTQYF. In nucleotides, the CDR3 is TGTGCCAACAGAGCCGGGACAGGAGGCCAAACAGATACGCAGTATTTT.

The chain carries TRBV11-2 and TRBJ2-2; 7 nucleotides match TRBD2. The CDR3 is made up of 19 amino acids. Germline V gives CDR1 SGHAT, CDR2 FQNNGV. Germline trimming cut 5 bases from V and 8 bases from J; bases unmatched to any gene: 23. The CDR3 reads CASSPDLGTNGMGIGELFF. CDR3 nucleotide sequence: TGTGCCAGCAGCCCCGACCTCGGGACTAACGGGATGGGGATAGGGGAGCTGTTTTTT.

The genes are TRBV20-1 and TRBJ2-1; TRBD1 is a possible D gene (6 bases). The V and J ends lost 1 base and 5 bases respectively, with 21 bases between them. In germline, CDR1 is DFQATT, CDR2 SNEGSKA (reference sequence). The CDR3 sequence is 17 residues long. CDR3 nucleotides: TGCAGTGCTAGAGCAATAGCTCATAGGGGGAGTAACAATGAGCAGTTCTTC. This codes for CSARAIAHRGSNNEQFF.

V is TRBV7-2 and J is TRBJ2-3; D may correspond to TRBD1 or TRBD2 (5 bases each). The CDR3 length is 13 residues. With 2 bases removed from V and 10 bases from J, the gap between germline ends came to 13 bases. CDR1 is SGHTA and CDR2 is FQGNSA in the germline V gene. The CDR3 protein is CASSLMGDLAQYF. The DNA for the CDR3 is TGTGCCAGCAGCTTAATGGGGGATTTGGCGCAGTATTTT.

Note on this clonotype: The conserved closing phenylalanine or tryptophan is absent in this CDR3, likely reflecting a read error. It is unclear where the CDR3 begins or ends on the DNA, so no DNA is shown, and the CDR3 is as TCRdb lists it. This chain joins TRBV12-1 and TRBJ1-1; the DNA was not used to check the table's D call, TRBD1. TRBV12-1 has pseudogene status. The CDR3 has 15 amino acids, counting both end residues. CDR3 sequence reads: CASSIGQGRNTEAFS.

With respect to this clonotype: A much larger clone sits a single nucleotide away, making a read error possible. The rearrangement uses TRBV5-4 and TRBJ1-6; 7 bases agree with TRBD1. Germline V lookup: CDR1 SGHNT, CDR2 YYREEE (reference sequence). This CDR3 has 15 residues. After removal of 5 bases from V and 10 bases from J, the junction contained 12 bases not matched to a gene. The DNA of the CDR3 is TGTGCCAGCAGGCCCGGACAGGCGGGGAGGTCACCCCTCCACTTT. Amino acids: CASRPGQAGRSPLHF.

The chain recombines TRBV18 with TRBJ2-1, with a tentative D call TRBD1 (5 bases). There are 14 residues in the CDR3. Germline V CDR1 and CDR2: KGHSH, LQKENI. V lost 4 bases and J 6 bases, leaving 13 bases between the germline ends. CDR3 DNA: TGTGCCAGCTCACAAATCCCAGGGCCCAATGAGCAGTTCTTC. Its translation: CASSQIPGPNEQFF.